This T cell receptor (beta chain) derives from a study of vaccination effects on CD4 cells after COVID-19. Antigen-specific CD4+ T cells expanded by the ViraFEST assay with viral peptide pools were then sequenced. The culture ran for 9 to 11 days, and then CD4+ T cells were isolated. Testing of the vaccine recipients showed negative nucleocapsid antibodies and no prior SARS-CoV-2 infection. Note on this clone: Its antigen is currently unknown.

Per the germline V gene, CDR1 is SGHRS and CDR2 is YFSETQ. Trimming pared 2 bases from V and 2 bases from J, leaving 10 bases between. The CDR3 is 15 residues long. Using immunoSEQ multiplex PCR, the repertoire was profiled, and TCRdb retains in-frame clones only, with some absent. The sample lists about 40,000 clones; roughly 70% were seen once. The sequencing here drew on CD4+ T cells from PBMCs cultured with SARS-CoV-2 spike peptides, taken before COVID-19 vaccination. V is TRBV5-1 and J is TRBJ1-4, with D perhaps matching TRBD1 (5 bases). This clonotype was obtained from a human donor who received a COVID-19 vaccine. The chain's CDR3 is CASSFEGPTNEKLFF. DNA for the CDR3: TGCGCCAGCAGCTTCGAGGGACCGACTAATGAAAAACTGTTTTTT.